The next 20 T cell receptor beta chains were all read from a single sample in a study of blood T cell repertoires in COVID-19. Method: immunoSEQ multiplex PCR; TCRdb's copy keeps in-frame clones and lacks some. The repertoire holds roughly 400,000 clones, around nine tenths seen once, with approximately 1.5% in the top ten. Sequenced material: PBMCs or T cells enriched from blood (not recorded which). The receptors were gathered from a woman aged 18-35 years who had been exposed to COVID-19.

The J gene is TRBJ1-6, the V gene TRBV2; D call uncertain. CDR3 length equals 11 residues. CDR1 and CDR2 (germline): SNHLY, FYNNEI. V gave up 6 bases and J gave up 11 bases, with 8 bases separating them. The CDR3 coding sequence is TGTGCCAGCAGCTCCCCCCCACCCCTCCACTTT. Its translation: CASSSPPPLHF. Variable domain in full (rest from reference TRBV2 and TRBJ1-6): EPEVTQTPSHQVTQMGQEVILRCVPISNHLYFYWYRQILGQKVEFLVSFYNNEISEKSEIFDDQFSVERPDGSNFTLKIRSTKLEDSAMYFCASSSPPPLHFGNGTRLTVT.

Here the CDR3 DNA reads TGTGCCAGCTCACCTACCGGGACAGCTGGAAACACCATATATTTT. It codes for CASSPTGTAGNTIYF. The gene calls are TRBV18 and TRBJ1-3; 7 bases are shared with TRBD1. The CDR3 has 15 amino acids. After removal of 3 bases from V and 2 bases from J, the junction contained 4 bases not matched to a gene. CDR1 KGHSH and CDR2 LQKENI come from the germline V gene.

This clone was picked up a small number of times. V gene TRBV9 combines with J gene TRBJ2-7; D unresolved. V was clipped by 0 bases and J by 6 bases, with 13 bases between them. The germline CDR1 and CDR2 sequences are SGDLS and YYNGEE. The length of the CDR3 is 14 residues. The CDR3 nucleotides are TGTGCCAGCAGCGTAGATCCCGCAACAGTCGAGCAGTACTTC. It specifies CASSVDPATVEQYF.

This clone was seen a few times. CDR3 amino acids: CASSGPLGLVNNEQFF. The CDR3 nucleotides are TGTGCCAGCAGTGGACCCCTCGGACTAGTCAACAATGAGCAGTTCTTC. The chain combines TRBV6-2 or TRBV6-3 with TRBJ2-1, with 7 bases fitting TRBD2. The CDR3 covers 16 residues. CDR1 and CDR2 (germline): MNHEY, SVGEGT. Trimming at V came to 5 bases and at J to 5 bases, leaving 12 bases not matched to a gene.

This clone was seen a handful of times. The chain's CDR3 is CASSFRGTLLSETQYF. As DNA, the CDR3 is TGTGCCAGCAGCTTCCGGGGGACTCTGCTTTCAGAGACCCAGTACTTC. The rearrangement joins TRBV7-8 to TRBJ2-5; possibly TRBD2 for D (6 bases). Germline loops: CDR1 SGHVS, CDR2 FQNEAQ. V lost 3 bases, J lost 4 bases, and 18 bases lay in between. This CDR3 comprises 16 residues.

This chain links TRBV6-2 or TRBV6-3 with TRBJ1-5; TRBD1 is a possible D gene (5 bases). CDR3 length: 15 residues. Trimming cost V 1 base and J 3 bases, with 10 bases left between them. Germline V gene sequence: CDR1 MNHEY, CDR2 SVGEGT. The CDR3 sequence is CASSYLGPNNQPQHF. In DNA form, the CDR3 reads TGTGCCAGCAGTTACTTGGGGCCGAACAATCAGCCCCAGCATTTT.

J is TRBJ2-7 and V is TRBV4-1; D remains unclear. From germline, CDR1 is MGHRA and CDR2 YSYEKL. Trimming took 3 bases from V and 2 from J, leaving 17 bases between them. The CDR3 loop spans 16 amino acids. The CDR3 here is CASSQGQGGPTYEQYF. The CDR3 DNA sequence: TGCGCCAGCAGCCAGGGCCAAGGTGGTCCAACCTACGAGCAGTACTTC.

This chain links TRBV5-1 with TRBJ2-5; TRBD1 is a possible D gene (5 bases). CDR3 length equals 13 residues. The germline CDR1 and CDR2 sequences are SGHRS and YFSETQ. The ends were cut back, 4 bases at V and 4 bases at J, with 11 bases in the middle. CDR3 sequence (DNA): TGCGCCAGCAGCCCGGACATTAGAGAGACCCAGTACTTC. The encoded protein is CASSPDIRETQYF.

The sample holds a few counts of this clone. The chain uses TRBV7-9 and TRBJ2-5; D possibly corresponds to TRBD2 (5 bases). V was cut by 5 bases and J by 5 bases, with 6 bases left in between. Germline assignment: CDR1 SEHNR and CDR2 FQNEAQ (reference sequence). CDR3 size: 11 residues. CDR3 protein: CASSPSETQYF. The CDR3 DNA reads TGTGCCAGCAGCCCTAGCGAGACCCAGTACTTC.

The J gene is TRBJ2-3, the V gene TRBV5-1; D is uncertain. Trimming stripped 0 bases from V and 4 bases from J, with 9 bases between. CDR1 is SGHRS and CDR2 is YFSETQ in the germline V gene. The CDR3 length is 14 residues. CDR3 loop: CASSLAGPADTQYF. The CDR3 DNA reads as TGCGCCAGCAGCTTGGCCGGTCCGGCAGATACGCAGTATTTT.

The table lists this clone with a count of one. J is TRBJ2-7 and V is TRBV7-2, with 9 bases fitting TRBD1. Trimming removed 5 bases from V and 3 bases from J; junction bases left unmatched: 11. Germline assignment: CDR1 SGHTA and CDR2 FQGNSA. This CDR3 region has 16 residues. The CDR3 is CASSQTTGTGYYEQYF. For the CDR3, the DNA is TGTGCCAGCAGCCAGACGACCGGGACAGGGTACTACGAGCAGTACTTC. The full variable domain, completed using reference TRBV7-2 and TRBJ2-7, is GAGVSQSPSNKVTEKGKDVELRCDPISGHTALYWYRQSLGQGLEFLIYFQGNSAPDKSGLPSDRFSAERTGGSVSTLTIQRTQQEDSAVYLCASSQTTGTGYYEQYFGPGTRLTVT.

As DNA, the CDR3 is TGTGCCAGCAGCGTTGAGGGCCGGGACACCATATATTTT. Translation: CASSVEGRDTIYF. This chain uses TRBV9 with TRBJ1-3; D is unclear. There are 13 residues in the CDR3. Germline V lookup: CDR1 SGDLS, CDR2 YYNGEE. Trimming pared 2 bases from V and 8 bases from J, leaving 11 bases between.

Only one count was recorded for this clone. The CDR3 region is CASSQELRSSYNEQFF. CDR3 nucleotides: TGTGCCAGCAGCCAAGAACTACGGAGCTCCTACAATGAGCAGTTCTTC. This chain links TRBV4-2 with TRBJ2-1, with unresolved D. Germline values: CDR1 LGHNA, CDR2 YNFKEQ. The CDR3 is made up of 16 amino acids. Trimming took off 0 bases at V and 0 bases at J, with 9 bases between the two ends.

This rearrangement joins TRBV30 to TRBJ1-5, with D perhaps TRBD1 (5 bases). V dropped 3 bases and J dropped 3 bases, with 12 bases sitting between them. CDR1 is GTSNPN, CDR2 SVGIG, per germline (reference sequence). The CDR3 contains 14 residues. The CDR3 protein is CAWSAGLFNQPQHF. The CDR3 DNA is TGTGCCTGGAGCGCGGGACTCTTCAATCAGCCCCAGCATTTT.

The chain joins TRBV19 to TRBJ2-5; perhaps TRBD1 as D (5 bases). This CDR3 has 14 residues. Looked up from germline, CDR1 is LNHDA and CDR2 is SQIVND (reference sequence). V was clipped by 8 bases and J by 5 bases, with 18 bases between them. CDR3 nucleotide sequence: TGTGCCAGTCGAGCTGACAGCGTGCTGGAGACCCAGTACTTC. This translates into CASRADSVLETQYF.

V is TRBV5-4 and J is TRBJ2-5; TRBD2 matches at 8 bases. This CDR3 comprises 17 residues. Losses at the gene ends were 6 bases for V and 3 bases for J; bases not matched to a gene: 16. Germline CDR1 reads SGHNT; CDR2 reads YYREEE (reference sequence). The CDR3 loop reads CASNSGRDLLREETQYF. CDR3 DNA: TGTGCCAGCAACAGCGGGAGAGATTTGTTGCGTGAAGAGACCCAGTACTTC.

The chain recombines TRBV19 with TRBJ1-1; no clear D gene. The CDR3 has 13 amino acids. Looked up from germline, CDR1 is LNHDA and CDR2 is SQIVND (reference sequence). The V and J ends lost 1 base and 1 base respectively, with 4 bases between them. CDR3 sequence: CASSIGANTEAFF. The CDR3 DNA reads TGTGCCAGTAGTATAGGCGCGAACACTGAAGCTTTCTTT.

Here the CDR3 reads CASSFLTGGPPDTQYF. CDR3 coding DNA: TGTGCCAGCAGCTTTCTAACGGGGGGGCCTCCCGATACGCAGTATTTT. V usage is TRBV7-6 and J usage is TRBJ2-3; TRBD2 aligns across 8 bases. Trimming cost V 3 bases and J 6 bases; bases outside gene matches: 11. The CDR3 length is 16 residues. From germline, CDR1 is SGHVS and CDR2 FNYEAQ.

As DNA, the CDR3 is TGTGCCAGCAGTTTCACGTCGGCTAGCGGGAGGGGACTCTCCTACGAGCAGTACTTC. The encoded protein is CASSFTSASGRGLSYEQYF. V gene TRBV27 combines with J gene TRBJ2-7; TRBD2 matches at 12 bases. Germline CDR1 MNHEY, CDR2 SMNVEV (reference sequence). J gave up 0 bases and V 3 bases, and 12 bases lay outside the gene matches. The CDR3 extends over 19 amino acids.

The rearrangement joins TRBV29-1 to TRBJ2-5; 9 positions match TRBD1. With 4 bases clipped from V and 4 bases from J, the junction kept 7 bases outside the gene matches. Germline V gives CDR1 SQVTM, CDR2 ANQGSEA. The length of the CDR3 is 14 residues. The CDR3 reads CSVAFGTGPETQYF. In DNA form, the CDR3 reads TGCAGCGTTGCATTTGGGACAGGGCCAGAGACCCAGTACTTC.